This passage covers 23 T cell receptor beta chains from one sample sequenced in a study of blood T cell repertoires in COVID-19. Here immunoSEQ multiplex PCR was the method, and the copy in TCRdb shows in-frame clones only, minus some. This sample has about 240,000 clones, with roughly 83% found just once. Material: peripheral blood. The receptors come from a woman of 80 years or more with acute or convalescent COVID-19.

The gene calls are TRBV7-9 and TRBJ2-3; possible D gene TRBD2, 6 bases. The germline V gene has CDR1 SEHNR and CDR2 FQNEAQ (reference sequence). This CDR3 has 14 amino acids. V dropped 6 bases and J dropped 4 bases, with 14 bases sitting between them. In nucleotides, the CDR3 is TGTGCCAGCAGGGGTCTAGCGCCGCCAGATACGCAGTATTTT. Translation gives CASRGLAPPDTQYF.

This chain connects TRBV3-1 (or the pseudogene TRBV3-2) to TRBJ2-5, with a possible D match to TRBD2 (5 bases). V gave up 3 bases and J gave up 4 bases, with 12 bases separating them. Germline V gene sequence: CDR1 LGHDT, CDR2 YNNKEL (reference sequence). The CDR3 is made up of 14 amino acids. The CDR3 loop is CASSQRRSGETQYF. The DNA of the CDR3 is TGTGCCAGCAGCCAGAGGAGGAGCGGAGAGACCCAGTACTTC.

This rearrangement joins TRBV19 to TRBJ1-3; D is ambiguous. The germline CDR1 and CDR2 sequences are LNHDA and SQIVND (reference sequence). V lost 5 bases to trimming and J lost 4 bases, with 12 bases between them. The CDR3 loop spans 14 amino acids. This chain's CDR3 is CASSPSIEGNTIYF. DNA of the CDR3: TGTGCCAGTAGTCCCTCCATCGAGGGAAACACCATATATTTT.

The chain joins TRBV5-4 to TRBJ2-2; TRBD1 matches at 8 bases. Per germline, CDR1 SGHNT and CDR2 YYREEE (reference sequence). V lost 7 bases to trimming and J lost 2 bases; unmatched junction nucleotides: 4. This CDR3 region has 14 residues. The CDR3 DNA reads TGTGCCAGCGGACAGGGATTCAACACCGGGGAGCTGTTTTTT. Its protein product is CASGQGFNTGELFF.

J is TRBJ2-1 and V is TRBV11-3, with 9 bases matching TRBD2. The CDR3 consists of 13 residues. Germline CDR1 is SGHNT and CDR2 is YENEEA. V was pared by 11 bases and J by 4 bases, with 6 bases of the junction left unmatched. CDR3 protein: CAAGAGGYNEQFF. Here the CDR3 DNA reads TGTGCCGCGGGAGCGGGGGGATACAATGAGCAGTTCTTC.

This clone was seen a handful of times. V usage is TRBV24-1 and J usage is TRBJ2-6, with D uncertain. Germline lookup yields CDR1 KGHDR and CDR2 SFDVKD. Trimming removed 4 bases from V and 1 base from J, with 22 bases in between. This CDR3 is 20 amino acids long. The DNA for the CDR3 is TGTGCCACCAGTGACCCGGTCCCCGTCTTTCCATATTCTGGGGCCAACGTCCTGACTTTC. Protein: CATSDPVPVFPYSGANVLTF.

The chain combines TRBV9 with TRBJ2-7, with 9 bases that match TRBD1. The CDR3 is 14 amino acids. The V segment lost 4 bases and the J segment 9 bases; nucleotides outside the gene matches: 11. Per the germline V gene, CDR1 is SGDLS and CDR2 is YYNGEE. Here the CDR3 DNA reads TGTGCCAGCAGCCCGACCGGGACAGGGCTCCTGCAGTACTTC. This encodes CASSPTGTGLLQYF.

The chain recombines TRBV7-3 with TRBJ1-2, with TRBD1 identical over 10 bases. Germline V gives CDR1 SGHTA, CDR2 FQGTGA. CDR3 length: 13 residues. After removal of 5 bases from V and 3 bases from J, the junction contained 0 bases not matched to a gene. The chain's CDR3 is CASSGTGDYGYTF. The CDR3 nucleotides read TGTGCCAGCAGCGGGACAGGGGACTATGGCTACACCTTC.

This clone has only one observation. CDR3 loop: CASSEINREYTEAFF. In DNA, the CDR3 is TGTGCCAGCAGTGAAATTAACAGAGAGTACACTGAAGCTTTCTTT. The chain couples TRBV6-1 to TRBJ1-1; D not certain. The germline CDR1 and CDR2 sequences are MNHNS and SASEGT. The V end was cut by 2 bases, the J end by 3 bases, with 13 bases between. This CDR3 is 15 amino acids long.

The chain is built from TRBV7-9 and TRBJ2-7; 11 bases are a match to TRBD2. The CDR3 runs 18 residues. Trimming took 0 bases from V and 4 from J; bases not matched to a gene: 11. Germline V CDR1 and CDR2: SEHNR, FQNEAQ (reference sequence). As DNA, the CDR3 is TGTGCCAGCAGCTTAGCGGCAACTAGCGGGGGCCGCGCTTACGAGCAGTACTTC. Encoded protein: CASSLAATSGGRAYEQYF.

This rearrangement joins TRBV7-8 to TRBJ1-1; D is perhaps TRBD1 (5 bases). Germline CDR1 SGHVS, CDR2 FQNEAQ. The V and J ends lost 8 bases and 1 base respectively, with 11 bases between them. The CDR3 length is 13 residues. The CDR3 spells CASGAGGNTEAFF. DNA for the CDR3: TGTGCCAGCGGGGCGGGGGGGAACACTGAAGCTTTCTTT.

The chain uses TRBV7-9 and TRBJ2-7; 12 nucleotides match TRBD1. The CDR3 consists of 17 residues. The germline V gene encodes CDR1 SEHNR and CDR2 FQNEAQ (reference sequence). The ends lost 6 bases at V and 2 bases at J; junction bases unmatched: 11. CDR3 nucleotide sequence: TGTGCCAGCAGTCCAAGATCCGGGACAGGGGGCACCTACGAGCAGTACTTC. Encoded protein: CASSPRSGTGGTYEQYF.

This chain joins TRBV7-9 and TRBJ1-4; TRBD1 matches at 9 bases. V shed 1 base and J 5 bases; nucleotides not matched to a gene: 8. CDR1 and CDR2 from the germline V gene are SEHNR and FQNEAQ (reference sequence). This CDR3 is 17 amino acids long. The CDR3 loop reads CASSLVRGGQGNEKLFF. DNA of the CDR3: TGTGCCAGCAGCTTAGTAAGAGGAGGACAGGGGAATGAAAAACTGTTTTTT.

This clone was detected once. The gene calls are TRBV4-1 and TRBJ1-4; D remains unclear. Germline CDR1 and CDR2: MGHRA and YSYEKL. The germline V and J ends were trimmed by 0 bases and 8 bases, with 19 bases remaining between them. This CDR3 contains 17 residues. The CDR3: CASSQDAGRAGEEKLFF. The CDR3 coding sequence is TGCGCCAGCAGCCAAGATGCGGGGAGGGCAGGAGAGGAAAAACTGTTTTTT.

This clone was recorded only once. The chain combines TRBV2 with TRBJ2-1; 10 bases align to TRBD2. The CDR3 is 13 residues long. The V segment lost 7 bases and the J segment 7 bases; nucleotides outside the gene matches: 4. Germline lookup yields CDR1 SNHLY and CDR2 FYNNEI. The CDR3 loop is CASTKAGGNEQFF. CDR3 coding DNA: TGTGCCAGCACTAAAGCGGGGGGGAATGAGCAGTTCTTC. Full variable domain (rest looked up from reference TRBV2 and TRBJ2-1): EPEVTQTPSHQVTQMGQEVILRCVPISNHLYFYWYRQILGQKVEFLVSFYNNEISEKSEIFDDQFSVERPDGSNFTLKIRSTKLEDSAMYFCASTKAGGNEQFFGPGTRLTVL.

The rearrangement uses TRBV10-3 and TRBJ1-3; TRBD1 might be the D (6 bases). V gave up 6 bases and J gave up 3 bases, with 9 bases separating them. Germline-derived CDR1 and CDR2 are ENHRY and SYGVKD. The CDR3 consists of 13 residues. CDR3 in amino acids: CAIRPDSGNTIYF. The CDR3 nucleotides are TGTGCCATCAGGCCGGACAGTGGAAACACCATATATTTT.

As DNA, the CDR3 is TGTGCCAGCCGGACAGGCCCAAAGAACACTGAAGCTTTCTTT. It specifies CASRTGPKNTEAFF. The rearrangement joins TRBV19 to TRBJ1-1; 7 bases are a match to TRBD1. In germline, CDR1 is LNHDA, CDR2 SQIVND (reference sequence). This CDR3 region has 14 residues. Trimming at V came to 9 bases and at J to 1 base, leaving 8 bases not matched to a gene. Supplemented by reference TRBV19 and TRBJ1-1, the full variable domain reads DGGITQSPKYLFRKEGQNVTLSCEQNLNHDAMYWYRQDPGQGLRLIYYSQIVNDFQKGDIAEGYSVSREKKESFPLTVTSAQKNPTAFYLCASRTGPKNTEAFFGQGTRLTVV.

The rearrangement joins TRBV25-1 to TRBJ2-3, with a possible D match to TRBD2 (6 bases). V shed 3 bases and J shed 8 bases, with 21 bases lying between them. This CDR3 has 16 residues. Germline CDR1 reads MGHDK; CDR2 reads SYGVNS. DNA for the CDR3: TGTGCCAGCAGTGATTTTCTGGGGTTAGCGGCGGGTACGCAGTATTTT. It codes for CASSDFLGLAAGTQYF.

This clone was counted a single time. This chain joins TRBV6-6 and TRBJ1-2, with D maybe TRBD1 (5 bases). Trimming shortened V by 5 bases and J by 4 bases, and 5 bases separated the two germline ends. Germline assignment: CDR1 MNHNY and CDR2 SVGAGI (reference sequence). The CDR3 is 11 amino acids. The CDR3 DNA reads TGTGCCAGCAGTACAGGCTATGGCTACACCTTC. Its protein product is CASSTGYGYTF.

The rearrangement uses TRBV6-5 and TRBJ1-4, with 7 bases matching TRBD1. V shed 7 bases and J 5 bases; nucleotides not matched to a gene: 7. Looked up from germline, CDR1 is MNHEY and CDR2 is SVGAGI. This CDR3 is built from 14 residues. The CDR3 nucleotides read TGTGCCAGCAAGGCACAGGGGAAAAATGAAAAACTGTTTTTT. This encodes CASKAQGKNEKLFF.

This chain connects TRBV19 to TRBJ2-5; D is unresolved. CDR1 LNHDA and CDR2 SQIVND come from the germline V gene (reference sequence). V lost 5 bases to trimming and J lost 4 bases, with 20 bases between them. The CDR3 runs to 16 residues. DNA of the CDR3: TGTGCCAGTAGTCACGGCCCTCCGTCACCAGGAGAGACCCAGTACTTC. Its protein is CASSHGPPSPGETQYF.

This clone showed up just a few times. The rearrangement links TRBV5-1 to TRBJ1-6; D is ambiguous. Trimming left V 6 bases short and J 8 bases short, with 3 bases between. CDR3 length equals 10 residues. Germline CDR1 is SGHRS and CDR2 is YFSETQ. CDR3 DNA: TGCGCCAGCACGGATTCACCCCTCCACTTT. Translated: CASTDSPLHF.

The rearrangement uses TRBV28 and TRBJ1-4; D perhaps matches TRBD1 (6 bases). The CDR3 totals 15 residues. Germline V gene sequence: CDR1 MDHEN, CDR2 SYDVKM. V was pared by 3 bases and J by 4 bases, with 12 bases between. CDR3 loop: CASSFSGQYNEKLFF. The DNA for the CDR3 is TGTGCCAGCAGTTTTTCAGGACAGTATAATGAAAAACTGTTTTTT. The whole variable domain, filled in from reference TRBV28 and TRBJ1-4, reads DVKVTQSSRYLVKRTGEKVFLECVQDMDHENMFWYRQDPGLGLRLIYFSYDVKMKEKGDIPEGYSVSREKKERFSLILESASTNQTSMYLCASSFSGQYNEKLFFGSGTQLSVL.